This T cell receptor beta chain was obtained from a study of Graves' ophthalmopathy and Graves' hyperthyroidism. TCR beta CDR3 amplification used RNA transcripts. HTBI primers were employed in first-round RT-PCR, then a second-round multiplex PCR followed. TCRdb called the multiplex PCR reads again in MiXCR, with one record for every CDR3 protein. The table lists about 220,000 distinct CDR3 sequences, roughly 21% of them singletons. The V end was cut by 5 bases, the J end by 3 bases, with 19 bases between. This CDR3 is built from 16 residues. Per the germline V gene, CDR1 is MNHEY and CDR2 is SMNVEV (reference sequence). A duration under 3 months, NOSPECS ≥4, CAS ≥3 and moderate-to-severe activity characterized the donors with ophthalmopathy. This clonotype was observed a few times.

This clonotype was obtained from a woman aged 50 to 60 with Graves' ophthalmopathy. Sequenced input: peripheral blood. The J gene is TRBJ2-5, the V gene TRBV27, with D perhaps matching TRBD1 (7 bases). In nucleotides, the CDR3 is TGTGCCAGCAGTAACCCAAGACAGGGAGGAAAAGAGACCCAGTACTTC. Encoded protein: CASSNPRQGGKETQYF.